The 8 T cell receptor beta chains given below trace back to one sample, sequenced in a study of Graves' ophthalmopathy and Graves' hyperthyroidism (dated by TCRdb to 2016 to 2018). Data came from an Illumina HiSeq 2000. For repertoire sequencing, the TCR beta CDR3 regions were amplified from RNA transcripts. The first round of RT-PCR was done with HTBI primers and the Qiagen OneStep RT-PCR kit, and was followed by a second round of multiplex PCR, then size selection and purification. In-frame beta chains were kept once TCRdb had trimmed the public reads at Q25 with fastp and called clones with MiXCR. Rows are unified per CDR3 protein, each entry keeping the most common DNA and genes. Recorded for this sample are roughly 1.1 million distinct CDR3 sequences; 36% of them occurred a single time. The ten most abundant clones make up around 10% of the sample. The sequenced sample was peripheral blood or thyroid tissue (not recorded which). The receptors derive from an adult man with Graves' hyperthyroidism.

The chain has TRBV27 and TRBJ2-7; 10 positions agree with TRBD1. Germline trimming cut 6 bases from V and 4 bases from J; bases unmatched to any gene: 6. The CDR3 is 14 amino acids. Germline V gene data show CDR1 as MNHEY and CDR2 as SMNVEV (reference sequence). The CDR3 sequence is CASRQTGGGYEQYF. DNA for the CDR3: TGTGCCAGCAGACAGACAGGGGGCGGTTACGAGCAGTACTTC.

V usage is TRBV7-9 and J usage is TRBJ2-5, with TRBD2 identical over 11 bases. J gave up 5 bases and V 5 bases, and 13 bases lay outside the gene matches. The CDR3 consists of 17 residues. Germline lookup yields CDR1 SEHNR and CDR2 FQNEAQ (reference sequence). CDR3 nucleotides: TGTGCCAGCAGCCCTCTACTAGCGGGGGCCCGTGGGGAGACCCAGTACTTC. Its protein is CASSPLLAGARGETQYF.

This clonotype was observed many times. This rearrangement joins TRBV29-1 to TRBJ1-1; no clear D gene. V lost 0 bases and J lost 0, with 5 bases in between. The germline gives CDR1 SQVTM, CDR2 ANQGSEA. The CDR3 totals 13 residues. The CDR3 spells CSVEDGVNTEAFF. The CDR3 nucleotides are TGCAGCGTTGAAGACGGGGTGAACACTGAAGCTTTCTTT. The whole variable domain, filled in from reference TRBV29-1 and TRBJ1-1, reads SAVISQKPSRDICQRGTSLTIQCQVDSQVTMMFWYRQQPGQSLTLIATANQGSEATYESGFVIDKFPISRPNLTFSTLTVSNMSPEDSSIYLCSVEDGVNTEAFFGQGTRLTVV.

This clonotype was seen a few times. The chain recombines TRBV2 with TRBJ2-5, with D hard to call. V gave up 3 bases and J gave up 3 bases, with 11 bases separating them. Germline CDR1 reads SNHLY; CDR2 reads FYNNEI. The CDR3 covers 14 residues. CDR3 sequence: CASSDGVSEETQYF. The CDR3 DNA sequence: TGTGCCAGCAGTGACGGTGTCAGCGAAGAGACCCAGTACTTC.

V and J are TRBV6-6 and TRBJ1-1; a weak D match, TRBD1 (6 bases). The V end lost 1 base, the J end lost 4 bases, and 16 bases lay between the germline ends. The CDR3 extends over 16 amino acids. Germline V gives CDR1 MNHNY, CDR2 SVGAGI (reference sequence). The CDR3 protein is CASSYYSGGAGTEAFF. The DNA of the CDR3 is TGTGCCAGCAGTTACTATTCTGGGGGGGCGGGCACTGAAGCTTTCTTT.

This clonotype was counted ten times or more. The V gene is TRBV4-1, the J gene TRBJ2-7; possibly TRBD1 for D (6 bases). Trimming stripped 0 bases from V and 3 bases from J, with 12 bases between. Looked up from germline, CDR1 is MGHRA and CDR2 is YSYEKL. This CDR3 is built from 15 residues. In DNA, the CDR3 is TGCGCCAGCAGCCAAGACAGGGGCCCGCTCTACGAGCAGTACTTC. As protein: CASSQDRGPLYEQYF.

The V and J genes are TRBV7-2 and TRBJ2-5; possible D gene TRBD1, 6 bases. This CDR3 region has 12 residues. Germline V gene lookup returns CDR1 SGHTA and CDR2 FQGNSA. V lost 8 bases and J 5 bases, leaving 12 bases between the germline ends. The CDR3 loop is CASVWGRETQYF. The CDR3 nucleotides read TGTGCCAGCGTCTGGGGGCGGGAGACCCAGTACTTC. The full variable domain, completed using reference TRBV7-2 and TRBJ2-5, is GAGVSQSPSNKVTEKGKDVELRCDPISGHTALYWYRQSLGQGLEFLIYFQGNSAPDKSGLPSDRFSAERTGGSVSTLTIQRTQQEDSAVYLCASVWGRETQYFGPGTRLLVL.

This clonotype was observed a handful of times. This chain joins TRBV11-2 and TRBJ2-3, with a tentative D call TRBD2 (6 bases). V dropped 8 bases and J dropped 4 bases, with 10 bases sitting between them. There are 12 residues in the CDR3. From germline, CDR1 is SGHAT and CDR2 FQNNGV. CDR3 residues: CASGRLADTQYF. The CDR3 nucleotides read TGTGCCAGCGGCAGACTAGCAGATACGCAGTATTTT.